This TCR beta chain was profiled in a study of OX40 agonist ivuxolimab in advanced cancers. In the study overall: Ivuxolimab, which targeted the costimulatory receptor OX40 (CD134), was an agonistic, fully human IgG2 monoclonal antibody. Intravenous ivuxolimab was administered to patients every 2 weeks at six dose levels: 0.01, 0.1, 0.3, 1.5, 3 and 10 mg/kg. Among the approximately 50 dose-escalation patients, about 20 had hepatocellular carcinoma, roughly 15 melanoma, 9 renal cell carcinoma and 9 head and neck cancer. A male proportion of under 85% and a mean age of 60 years, ranging from about 20 to 80, were recorded for the dose-escalation cohort. Patients were allowed to have had prior anti-PD-1, anti-PD-L1 or anti-CTLA-4 therapy, and 40% of the dose-escalation patients had previously received checkpoint inhibitors. Three dose-escalation patients achieved partial responses, one with hepatocellular carcinoma and two with cutaneous melanoma. Peripheral TCRbeta sequencing aimed to test whether ivuxolimab altered TCR sequence diversity and caused clonal T-cell expansion. The paper describes the monotherapy dose-escalation part (N ≈ 51 patients) of the phase I trial of ivuxolimab.

For sequencing of the TCRbeta CDR3 region, genomic DNA was extracted from the sorted cells. The immunoSEQ Assay was used for sequencing of TCRbeta CDR3 regions. TCRdb holds this immuneACCESS table with in-frame rearrangements only. Some clones are missing; in checked studies, unresolved V genes explain under half, and the rest has no known cause. The sample table shows roughly 60,000 clones, and around 86% are seen once. The top ten clones comprise over 2% of the sample. The trial excluded patients who had a history of autoimmune disease or were on systemic immunosuppression. Peripheral blood for TCR sequencing was collected from all dose cohorts at baseline, on cycle 4 day 1, and on cycle 7 day 1. The samples were taken from a phase I, first-in-human, multicenter, open-label dose-escalation trial of ivuxolimab. Adults with locally advanced or metastatic head and neck squamous cell, hepatocellular, melanoma or renal cell carcinoma were enrolled in the trial. Before TCR sequencing, CD4+ and CD8+ T cells were separately sorted from peripheral blood.

The CDR3 starts with the cysteine, ends with the phenylalanine, and has 13 residues. CDR3 DNA is the only sequence kept; it has 39 bases, read in frame from the first base. The junction shows trimming of 2 bases on V and 2 bases on J, plus 9 bases between the germline ends. Taken from the germline V gene (reference sequence), the CDR1 and CDR2 loops are GTSNPN and SVGIG. General findings and caveats noted by the study authors: After ivuxolimab, CD8+ T cells had more expanded clones than CD4+ T cells on average. Low levels of normalized T-cell clonal expansion were also seen in some patients who did not respond. At doses from 0.1 to 3.0 mg/kg, clonal expansion was seen in both CD4+ and CD8+ blood T cells between baseline and week 6. In partial responders in the 0.1-3.0 mg/kg groups, normalized peripheral clonal expansion was found to be among the lowest, especially among CD8+ T cells. The antigen specificity of the peripheral T cells that underwent clonal expansion was not determined.

A few counts support this clone. Its antigen remains undetermined. Within one base of it there is no much larger clone, and no base qualities were kept. The input for sequencing was CD4+ or CD8+ T cells sorted from blood, taken in a trial of the OX40 agonist ivuxolimab. The sequence was obtained from an adult with an advanced solid tumor such as melanoma, head and neck, liver or kidney cancer. The rearrangement combines TRBV30 with TRBJ1-1; confidence is insufficient to name the D gene. The bases read TGTGCCTGGAGTACAGACACCAACACTGAAGCTTTCTTT. This gives the protein CAWSTDTNTEAFF. When the CDR3 is completed using the reference TRBV30 and TRBJ1-1 genes on either side, the full variable domain is SQTIHQWPATLVQPVGSPLSLECTVEGTSNPNLYWYRQAAGRGLQLLFYSVGIGQISSEVPQNLSASRPQDRQFILSSKKLLLSDSGFYLCAWSTDTNTEAFFGQGTRLTVV.